The rows below give T cell receptor beta chains drawn from one sample of a study of early stage breast cancer tumors. Clones were read by immunoSEQ multiplex PCR, and TCRdb kept only the in-frame ones, dropping some. The sample holds 13,000 to 15,000 clones; 65% to 85% are singletons and the top ten take around 4.9%. Sequences were obtained from normal breast tissue next to the tumor. These TCRs come from a person in their thirties with breast cancer. Both conserved end residues are part of each CDR3. The D gene is left open where the match is weak. The listing skips clone size in some rows; elsewhere it reads once, few, many or a size class.

j_call d_call v_call clone_size cdr3_nt cdr3_aa
TRBJ1-2 . TRBV25-1 . TGTGCCAGCAGATCGAGGGTTGGCTATGGCTACACCTTC CASRSRVGYGYTF
TRBJ2-1 TRBD2 TRBV25-1 . TGTGCCAGCAGGACGACTAGCGGGAGTCTCAATGAGCAGTTCTTC CASRTTSGSLNEQFF
TRBJ2-2 . TRBV7-2 few TGTGCCAGCAGCTCCTTGTCGGGAGTCGTCGGGGAGCTGTTTTTT CASSSLSGVVGELFF
TRBJ1-4 TRBD1 TRBV6-1 . TGTGCCAGCAGTGAACGGGGGACAGGGGATGAAAAACTGTTTTTT CASSERGTGDEKLFF
TRBJ2-1 . TRBV9 . TGTGCCAGCAGCGTAGAGAGGACCCACTTAGGGGACAATGGAGGGCAGTTCTTC CASSVERTHLGDNGGQFF
TRBJ2-5 TRBD2 TRBV18 . TGTGCCAGCTCACCCGCCATCGCGGGAGAAGAGACCCAGTACTTC CASSPAIAGEETQYF
TRBJ2-2 TRBD2 TRBV6-4 few TGTGCCAGCAGTGACTCTAGCGGGAGCGGGGAGCTGTTTTTT CASSDSSGSGELFF
TRBJ2-5 . TRBV27 . TGTGCCAGCAGGGCCTTAGAGACCCAGTACTTC CASRALETQYF
TRBJ2-5 . TRBV11-3 . TGTGCCAGCAGCTTAGGACCAACGGCAGAGACCCAGTACTTC CASSLGPTAETQYF
TRBJ2-2 TRBD2 TRBV27 once TGTGCCAGCAGTCCATCCAGCGGGAAGGAACACGGGGAGCTGTTTTTT CASSPSSGKEHGELFF
TRBJ2-2 TRBD2 TRBV4-1 . TGCGCCAGCAGCCCCCTCTTAGGACGGGGGGCCGGGGAGCTGTTTTTT CASSPLLGRGAGELFF
TRBJ2-5 TRBD1 TRBV18 . TGTGCCAGCTCACCGACAGGGAACCAAGAGACCCAGTACTTC CASSPTGNQETQYF
TRBJ2-2 TRBD2 TRBV7-2 . TGTGCCAGCAGTTTACCGCTAGCGGGAGGGCTAAACGGGGAGCTGTTTTTT CASSLPLAGGLNGELFF
TRBJ2-7 TRBD1 TRBV19 . TGTGCCAGTTCCATGGGACAGGGGGACGAGCAGTACTTC CASSMGQGDEQYF
TRBJ2-2 . TRBV21-1 . TGTGCCAGCAGCAAAGGCACCACCGGGGAGCTGTTTTTT CASSKGTTGELFF
TRBJ2-2 . TRBV5-1 . TGCGCCAGCAGCAGAGGACTGACCAACACCGGGGAGCTGTTTTTT CASSRGLTNTGELFF
TRBJ2-7 . TRBV27 few TGTGCCAGCAGTAATCATTACGAGCAGTACTTC CASSNHYEQYF
TRBJ1-5 . TRBV13 . TGTGCCAGCAGCTTAGGGGATAGGGGCAATCAGCCCCAGCATTTT CASSLGDRGNQPQHF
TRBJ2-3 . TRBV4-1 . TGCGCCAGCAGCCAAGATCCCGGTGGTGGTACGCAGTATTTT CASSQDPGGGTQYF
TRBJ1-1 . TRBV5-1 . TGCGCCAGCAGCTTTGGGAGCAACACTGAAGCTTTCTTT CASSFGSNTEAFF
TRBJ2-3 TRBD2 TRBV10-1 once TGCGCCACCCCCCGAATACGGGGGGGGACAGATACGCAGTATTTT CATPRIRGGTDTQYF
TRBJ2-7 . TRBV6-1 few TGTGCCAGCAGTGAAGCGAATGGCCCTTCCGTAGCTGGAATCTACGAGCAGTACTTC CASSEANGPSVAGIYEQYF
TRBJ1-2 . TRBV5-3 . TGTGCCAGCAGCCAAGACCGGGGATTACGGGGCTACACCTTC CASSQDRGLRGYTF
TRBJ2-7 . TRBV12-5 . TGTGCTAGTGGTTCCCCAATGAGCACCTACGAGCAGTACTTC CASGSPMSTYEQYF
TRBJ2-7 . TRBV29-1 . TGCAGCGTTGGCCCTTCTAGCTCCTACGAGCAGTACTTC CSVGPSSSYEQYF
TRBJ1-2 . TRBV14 . TGTGCCAGCAGCCAAGCGGGACTGCGCTATGGCTACACCTTC CASSQAGLRYGYTF
TRBJ1-4 . TRBV19 . TGTGCCAGTAAGGGAGACAGCTTTAATGAAAAACTGTTTTTT CASKGDSFNEKLFF
TRBJ2-1 . TRBV9 . TGTGCCAGCAGCTGGGGGGCGGGGAACCTAGGGGATGAGCAGTTCTTC CASSWGAGNLGDEQFF
TRBJ2-2 . TRBV6-5 . TGTGCCAGCAGTTACGTTCCCGGGGAGCTGTTTTTT CASSYVPGELFF
TRBJ1-1 TRBD1 TRBV2 . TGTGCCAGCAGGCGGGACAGGGGGACTGAAGCTTTCTTT CASRRDRGTEAFF
TRBJ2-7 TRBD2 TRBV5-1 . TGCGCCAGCAGATATCTAGCGGGAGATCACTACGAGCAGTACTTC CASRYLAGDHYEQYF
TRBJ1-3 . TRBV29-1 . TGCAGCGTTGTCCCCGCTCCGGGGGCGCGTGGAAACACCATATATTTT CSVVPAPGARGNTIYF
TRBJ1-2 . TRBV30 . TGTGCCTGGAGTGTCGACACCCTCTATGGCTACACCTTC CAWSVDTLYGYTF
TRBJ2-6 TRBD2 TRBV10-3 once TGTGCCATCGGGACTAGCGGTTACTCTGGGGCCAACGTCCTGACTTTC CAIGTSGYSGANVLTF
TRBJ2-3 . TRBV9 . TGTGCCAGCAGCGTGAGCGGCCAGGGGTTCAGGACAGATACGCAGTATTTT CASSVSGQGFRTDTQYF
TRBJ2-3 TRBD1 TRBV18 . TGTGCCAGCTCACCACGGGCAGGGGGCGCGACAGATACGCAGTATTTT CASSPRAGGATDTQYF
TRBJ2-3 . TRBV7-2 . TGTGCCAGCAGCTTAGTCGTTCGCGACGATACGCAGTATTTT CASSLVVRDDTQYF
TRBJ2-3 . TRBV10-3 . TGTGCCATCGAAGGGGGAACCGATACGCAGTATTTT CAIEGGTDTQYF
TRBJ2-7 TRBD2 TRBV27 . TGTGCCAGCAGTTTACTAGCGGGAGTTGAGCAGTACTTC CASSLLAGVEQYF
TRBJ2-7 . TRBV7-9 . TGTGCCAGCAGTCTCAGACACTCCTACGAGCAGTACTTC CASSLRHSYEQYF
TRBJ1-4 . TRBV5-4 . TGTGCCAGCAGCTTGGGGGGAGAGAATGAAAAACTGTTTTTT CASSLGGENEKLFF